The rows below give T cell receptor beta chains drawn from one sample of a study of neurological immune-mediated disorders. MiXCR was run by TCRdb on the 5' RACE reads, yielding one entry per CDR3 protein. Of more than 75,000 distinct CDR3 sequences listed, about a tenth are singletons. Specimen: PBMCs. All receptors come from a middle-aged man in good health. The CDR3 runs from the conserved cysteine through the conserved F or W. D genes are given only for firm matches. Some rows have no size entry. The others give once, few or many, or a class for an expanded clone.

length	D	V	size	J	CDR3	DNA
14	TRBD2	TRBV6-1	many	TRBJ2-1	CASSVGGSYNEQFF	TGTGCCAGCAGTGTGGGAGGGAGTTACAATGAGCAGTTCTTC
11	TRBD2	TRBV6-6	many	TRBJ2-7	CASSLAGSQYF	TGTGCCAGCAGCCTAGCGGGGTCGCAGTACTTC
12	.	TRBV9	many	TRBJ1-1	CASSVVNTEAFF	TGTGCCAGCAGCGTAGTGAACACTGAAGCTTTCTTT
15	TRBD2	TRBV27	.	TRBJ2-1	CASSISGGPYNEQFF	TGTGCCAGCAGTATATCGGGGGGGCCCTACAATGAGCAGTTCTTC
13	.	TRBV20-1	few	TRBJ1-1	CSARGGRDTEAFF	TGCAGTGCTAGGGGAGGGAGGGACACTGAAGCTTTCTTT
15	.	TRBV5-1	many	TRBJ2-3	CASSLGAPATDTQYF	TGCGCCAGCAGCTTGGGCGCTCCAGCAACAGATACGCAGTATTTT
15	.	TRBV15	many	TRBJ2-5	CATSRDPGFGETQYF	TGTGCCACCAGCAGAGATCCGGGATTTGGAGAGACCCAGTACTTC
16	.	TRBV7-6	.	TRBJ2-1	CASSLAVPVSDNEQFF	TGTGCCAGCAGCTTAGCTGTCCCCGTAAGCGACAATGAGCAGTTCTTC
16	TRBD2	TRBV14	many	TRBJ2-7	CASSQATGGSPYEQYF	TGTGCCAGCAGCCAAGCGACGGGGGGTTCACCCTACGAGCAGTACTTC
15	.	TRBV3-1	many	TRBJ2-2	CASSQLTEGTGELFF	TGTGCCAGCAGCCAACTGACGGAGGGCACCGGGGAGCTGTTTTTT
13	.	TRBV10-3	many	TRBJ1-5	CAISLDSNQPQHF	TGTGCCATCAGTCTTGACAGCAATCAGCCCCAGCATTTT
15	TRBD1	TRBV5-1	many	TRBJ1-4	CASSLEGTGGEKLFF	TGCGCCAGCAGCTTGGAGGGGACAGGGGGTGAAAAACTGTTTTTT
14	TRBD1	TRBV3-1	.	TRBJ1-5	CASSPGTVNQPQHF	TGTGCCAGCAGCCCGGGGACAGTCAATCAGCCCCAGCATTTT
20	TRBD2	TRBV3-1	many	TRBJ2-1	CASSHQGELAGAPSYNEQFF	TGTGCCAGCAGCCACCAAGGGGAATTAGCGGGAGCCCCTTCCTACAATGAGCAGTTCTTC
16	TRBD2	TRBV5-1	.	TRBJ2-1	CASSRPGLSSYNEQFF	TGCGCCAGCAGTCGACCGGGACTAAGCTCCTACAATGAGCAGTTCTTC
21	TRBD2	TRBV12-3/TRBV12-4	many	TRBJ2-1	CASSHPGGSGSPQSSYNEQFF	TGTGCCAGCAGTCACCCTGGGGGGAGCGGGAGCCCCCAGAGCTCCTACAATGAGCAGTTCTTC
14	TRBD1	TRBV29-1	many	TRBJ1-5	CSVATGAANQPQHF	TGCAGCGTTGCCACAGGGGCCGCCAATCAGCCCCAGCATTTT
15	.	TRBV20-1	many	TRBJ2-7	CSATTASAPSYEQYF	TGCAGTGCTACTACGGCTAGCGCTCCCTCCTACGAGCAGTACTTC
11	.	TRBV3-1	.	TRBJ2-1	CVSSQGMEQFF	TGTGTCAGCAGCCAGGGAATGGAACAGTTCTTC
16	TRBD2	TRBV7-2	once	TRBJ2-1	CTSSLVHSGTYNEQFF	TGTACCAGCAGCTTAGTCCATAGCGGGACCTACAATGAGCAGTTCTTC
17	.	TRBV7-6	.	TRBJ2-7	CSSSLGGPGLRSYEQYF	TGTTCCAGCAGCTTAGGTGGCCCGGGCCTTAGATCCTACGAGCAGTACTTC
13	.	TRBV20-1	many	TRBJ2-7	CSAPRLGDYEQYF	TGCAGTGCTCCCCGTTTGGGGGACTACGAGCAGTACTTC
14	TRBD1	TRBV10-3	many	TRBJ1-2	CAISSDRGSYGYTF	TGTGCCATCAGCTCCGACAGGGGCTCCTATGGCTACACCTTC
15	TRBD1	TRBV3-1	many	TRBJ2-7	CASSPVPGTAYEQYF	TGTGCCAGCAGCCCGGTCCCCGGGACAGCCTACGAGCAGTACTTC
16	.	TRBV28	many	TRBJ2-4	CASSFRRSLAKNIQYF	TGTGCCAGCAGTTTCCGAAGGAGTCTAGCCAAAAACATTCAGTACTTC
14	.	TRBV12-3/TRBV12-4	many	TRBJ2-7	CASSRDGESYEQYF	TGTGCCAGCAGTAGGGACGGGGAGTCCTACGAGCAGTACTTC
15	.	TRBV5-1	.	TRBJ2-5	CASSLEGTGQETQYF	TGCGCCAGCAGCTTGGAGGGGACCGGCCAAGAGACCCAGTACTTC
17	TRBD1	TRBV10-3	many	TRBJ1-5	CAISADRDTNSNQPQHF	TGTGCCATCAGTGCGGACAGGGATACCAATAGCAATCAGCCCCAGCATTTT
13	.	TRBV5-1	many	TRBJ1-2	CASGGTSNYGYTF	TGCGCCAGCGGAGGGACATCTAACTATGGCTACACCTTC
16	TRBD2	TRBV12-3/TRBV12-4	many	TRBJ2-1	CASSQKGTRGSNEQFF	TGTGCCAGCAGCCAAAAGGGGACTAGGGGGTCGAATGAGCAGTTCTTC
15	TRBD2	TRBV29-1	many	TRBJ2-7	CSASPGTSDPYEQYF	TGCAGCGCCTCCCCCGGGACTAGCGATCCCTACGAGCAGTACTTC
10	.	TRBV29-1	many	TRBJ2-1	CSVERGGQFF	TGCAGCGTTGAAAGGGGGGGGCAGTTCTTC
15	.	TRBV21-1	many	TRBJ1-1	CASSWMYMENTEAFF	TGTGCCAGCAGCTGGATGTACATGGAGAACACTGAAGCTTTCTTT
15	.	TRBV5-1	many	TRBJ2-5	CASTPSRAAIETQYF	TGCGCCAGCACCCCAAGCCGGGCCGCCATAGAGACCCAGTACTTC
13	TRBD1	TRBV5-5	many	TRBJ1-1	CASSRQGVTEAFF	TGTGCCAGCAGCCGACAGGGCGTCACTGAAGCTTTCTTT
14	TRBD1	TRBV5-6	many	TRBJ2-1	CASSSTGVGDEQFF	TGTGCCAGCAGCTCGACAGGGGTCGGAGATGAGCAGTTCTTC